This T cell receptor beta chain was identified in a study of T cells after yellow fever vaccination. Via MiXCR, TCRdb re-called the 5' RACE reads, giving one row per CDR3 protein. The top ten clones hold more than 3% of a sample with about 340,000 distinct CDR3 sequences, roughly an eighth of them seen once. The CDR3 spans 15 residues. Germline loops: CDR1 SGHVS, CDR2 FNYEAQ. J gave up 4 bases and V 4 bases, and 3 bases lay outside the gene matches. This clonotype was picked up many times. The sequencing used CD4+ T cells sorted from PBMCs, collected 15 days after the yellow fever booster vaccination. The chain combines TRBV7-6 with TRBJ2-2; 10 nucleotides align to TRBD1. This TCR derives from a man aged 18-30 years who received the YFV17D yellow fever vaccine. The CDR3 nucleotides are TGTGCCAGCAGCTCCGGGACAGGGGTCACCGGGGAGCTGTTTTTT. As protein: CASSSGTGVTGELFF.